These 8 T cell receptor beta chains came from one sample sequenced in a study of T cell repertoires in aging, cancer and after chemotherapy (dated by TCRdb to the late 2010s). Sequencing was performed on an Illumina MiSeq. Using a mixed TRB-A/B primer pool, multiplex touch-down PCR amplified rearranged TRB sequences covering the V, D and J segments. TCRdb reprocessed the public reads (quality trimming at Q25 with fastp, clone calling with MiXCR) and kept in-frame beta chains. Each record represents a unique CDR3 protein, reported with the most common genes and DNA among its rows. The sample table holds 1,500 to 2,000 distinct CDR3 sequences, of which 21% were seen once. The ten largest clones capture 35% to 50% of the sample. TCR beta rearrangements were amplified from genomic DNA isolated from peripheral blood, not from sorted cells or RNA. Sequences were obtained from blood. The receptors derive from a human donor with a solid tumor.

This clonotype is categorized as medium-sized. The J gene is TRBJ1-1, the V gene TRBV12-3 or TRBV12-4; no reliable D call. This CDR3 comprises 13 residues. Trimming removed 5 bases from V and 8 bases from J, with 15 bases in between. For the CDR3, the DNA is TGTGCCAGCAGTCGGGTTGGGGTTGAAGAAGCTTTCTTT. Protein product: CASSRVGVEEAFF.

The J gene is TRBJ1-4, the V gene TRBV6-5; D gene ambiguous. V gave up 4 bases and J gave up 1 base, with 10 bases separating them. The CDR3 runs to 15 residues. Per germline, CDR1 MNHEY and CDR2 SVGAGI. CDR3 coding DNA: TGTGCCAGCAGTTTGAGAGGACTAACTAATGAAAAACTGTTTTTT. Translation: CASSLRGLTNEKLFF.

In this sample, this clonotype is medium-sized (0.01 to 0.1%). The V and J genes are TRBV24-1 and TRBJ2-5; D may be TRBD2 (5 bases). The germline gives CDR1 KGHDR, CDR2 SFDVKD. The CDR3 extends over 14 amino acids. Between the trimmed V and J ends, which lost 5 bases and 3 bases, there was a span of 12 bases. Here the CDR3 reads CATSGGNKKETQYF. The CDR3 nucleotides are TGTGCCACCAGTGGAGGGAACAAAAAAGAGACCCAGTACTTC.

This clonotype ranks as medium-sized. V usage is TRBV6-5 and J usage is TRBJ2-7; D perhaps matches TRBD2 (5 bases). CDR1 and CDR2 from the germline V gene are MNHEY and SVGAGI. The V and J ends lost 4 bases and 0 bases respectively, with 10 bases between them. The CDR3 covers 14 residues. The CDR3 region has the DNA TGTGCCAGCAGTTTCGAACGGGACTCCTACGAGCAGTACTTC. Translated: CASSFERDSYEQYF.

This clonotype is judged large. The V gene is TRBV11-1, the J gene TRBJ2-7, with D unclear. CDR3 length: 14 amino acids. The V end was cut by 5 bases, the J end by 1 base, with 12 bases between. Germline V gene data show CDR1 as SGHAT and CDR2 as FQDESV (reference sequence). CDR3 in DNA: TGTGCCAGCAGCCCGGACCTACTATCCTACGAGCAGTACTTC. Protein product: CASSPDLLSYEQYF.

This clonotype rates as medium-sized (0.01 to 0.1%). This rearrangement joins TRBV19 to TRBJ1-5; TRBD1 might be the D (5 bases). Trimming shortened V by 3 bases and J by 4 bases, and 13 bases separated the two germline ends. The CDR3 runs 15 residues. Germline V gene lookup returns CDR1 LNHDA and CDR2 SQIVND (reference sequence). CDR3 loop: CASSIFPAGNQPQHF. The CDR3 coding sequence is TGTGCCAGTAGTATTTTCCCCGCAGGGAATCAGCCCCAGCATTTT.

This clonotype is termed medium-sized (0.01 to 0.1%). V usage is TRBV6-2 or TRBV6-3 and J usage is TRBJ2-3; D uncertain. CDR3 length equals 14 residues. From germline, CDR1 is MNHEY and CDR2 SVGEGT. V was cut by 0 bases and J by 5 bases, with 9 bases left in between. The CDR3 region is CASSYSSRLDTQYF. In nucleotides, the CDR3 is TGTGCCAGCAGTTACTCGTCGCGGTTAGATACGCAGTATTTT.

Judged by abundance, this clonotype is medium-sized (0.01 to 0.1%). V and J are TRBV15 and TRBJ2-1, with D uncertain. V gave up 2 bases and J gave up 8 bases, with 10 bases separating them. The CDR3 loop spans 13 amino acids. In germline, CDR1 is LNHNV, CDR2 YYDKDF (reference sequence). The CDR3 here is CATSRSTLHEQFF. CDR3 nucleotides: TGTGCCACCAGCAGATCAACCCTCCATGAGCAGTTCTTC. The full variable domain, completed using reference TRBV15 and TRBJ2-1, is DAMVIQNPRYQVTQFGKPVTLSCSQTLNHNVMYWYQQKSSQAPKLLFHYYDKDFNNEADTPDNFQSRRPNTSFCFLDIRSPGLGDTAMYLCATSRSTLHEQFFGPGTRLTVL.